This T cell receptor beta chain was sequenced during a study of T cell changes during pregnancy in multiple sclerosis. The CDR3 loop spans 12 amino acids. V lost 0 bases and J 12 bases, leaving 11 bases between the germline ends. CDR1 is MNHNS, CDR2 SASEGT, per germline. Assay: immunoSEQ multiplex PCR; the TCRdb copy retains only in-frame clones and omits some. The table records approximately 100,000 clones, around 92% of them present only once. Only a few counts were recorded for this clone. The source material was peripheral blood, sampled in the second trimester of pregnancy. This rearrangement joins TRBV6-1 to TRBJ1-1; D remains ambiguous. The clonotype originates from a female donor with multiple sclerosis, enrolled in a pregnancy study. The CDR3 DNA sequence: TGTGCCAGCAGTGAAGCAGTCCTGAGTACTTTCTTT. Protein sequence: CASSEAVLSTFF.